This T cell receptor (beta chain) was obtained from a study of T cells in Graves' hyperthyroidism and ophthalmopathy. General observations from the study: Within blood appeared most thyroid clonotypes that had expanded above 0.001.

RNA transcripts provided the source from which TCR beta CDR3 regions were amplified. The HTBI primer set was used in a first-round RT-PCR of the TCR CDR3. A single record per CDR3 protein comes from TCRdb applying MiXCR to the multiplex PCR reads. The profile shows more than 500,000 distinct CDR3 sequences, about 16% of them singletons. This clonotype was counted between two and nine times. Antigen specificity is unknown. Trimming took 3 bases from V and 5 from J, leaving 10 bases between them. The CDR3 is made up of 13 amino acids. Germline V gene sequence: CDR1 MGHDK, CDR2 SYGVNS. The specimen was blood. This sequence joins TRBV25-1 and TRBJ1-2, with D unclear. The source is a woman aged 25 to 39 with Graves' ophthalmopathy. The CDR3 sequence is CASSDPRVYGYTF. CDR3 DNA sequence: TGTGCCAGCAGTGATCCTAGGGTGTATGGCTACACCTTC.